Following are 5 T cell receptor beta chains from one sample sequenced in a study of T cell changes during pregnancy in multiple sclerosis. Clones were read by immunoSEQ multiplex PCR, and TCRdb kept only the in-frame ones, dropping some. The sample lists around 37,000 clones; 75% to 95% were seen once. Sequencing was performed on CD8+ T cells from peripheral blood mononuclear cells, taken in the second trimester of pregnancy. The receptors stem from a female donor with multiple sclerosis, enrolled in a pregnancy study.

The chain recombines TRBV27 with TRBJ1-1; tentatively, D is TRBD1 (5 bases). CDR1 and CDR2 (germline): MNHEY, SMNVEV (reference sequence). This CDR3 contains 14 residues. V was shortened by 3 bases and J by 0 bases, with 8 bases between the two germline ends. The CDR3: CASSLWGLNTEAFF. Here the CDR3 DNA reads TGTGCCAGCAGTTTGTGGGGCTTGAACACTGAAGCTTTCTTT.

The sample holds one count of this clone. The V gene is TRBV27, the J gene TRBJ2-2, with 7 bases that match TRBD1. CDR1 and CDR2 from the germline V gene are MNHEY and SMNVEV (reference sequence). Losses at the gene ends were 4 bases for V and 4 bases for J; bases not matched to a gene: 12. CDR3 length equals 17 residues. Here the CDR3 reads CASSSKDRELSTGELFF. DNA for the CDR3: TGTGCCAGCAGTTCTAAAGACAGGGAACTGAGCACCGGGGAGCTGTTTTTT.

This rearrangement joins TRBV7-8 to TRBJ1-4; 7 bases map to TRBD1. Germline V lookup: CDR1 SGHVS, CDR2 FQNEAQ. The junction had 11 bases not matched to a gene; V was cut back by 5 bases and J by 8 bases. The CDR3 contains 15 residues. Here the CDR3 reads CASSGRQGVLEKLFF. CDR3 coding DNA: TGTGCCAGCAGCGGCCGACAGGGTGTCCTGGAAAAACTGTTTTTT.

The chain uses TRBV2 and TRBJ2-7, with D possibly TRBD1 on 7 matching bases. CDR1 is SNHLY, CDR2 FYNNEI, per germline. CDR3 length: 14 residues. Between the trimmed V and J ends, which lost 5 bases and 3 bases, there was a span of 14 bases. Here the CDR3 reads CASSSGGTNYEQYF. The CDR3 region has the DNA TGTGCCAGCAGTTCAGGGGGGACCAACTACGAGCAGTACTTC.

This rearrangement joins TRBV7-2 to TRBJ2-1, with TRBD2 matching 11 bases. The J segment lost 9 bases and the V segment lost 5 bases, leaving 6 bases of the junction unmatched. CDR3 length equals 14 residues. Germline V gives CDR1 SGHTA, CDR2 FQGNSA. The chain's CDR3 is CASSDPSGGLEQFF. CDR3 nucleotides: TGTGCCAGCAGCGACCCTAGCGGGGGGCTTGAGCAGTTCTTC.